The subject of this entry is one T cell receptor beta chain. The repertoire was sequenced with immunoSEQ multiplex PCR; TCRdb's copy has only in-frame clones and lacks some. The sample consists of about 870,000 clones, nearly 95% of them appearing once. The sample belongs to a study of shared clonotypes between healthy human individuals. The CDR3 contains 13 residues. Trimming shortened V by 3 bases and J by 4 bases, and 6 bases separated the two germline ends. The germline V gene encodes CDR1 LNHDA and CDR2 SQIVND (reference sequence). Terminally differentiated effector memory CD45RA+ cells were excluded from the naive CD8 cells, which were CD45RO-negative and positively selected for CCR7.

The chain couples TRBV19 to TRBJ2-2; no definite D call. The origin of this receptor is a man under 40 in good health. The sequencing input was naive CD8+ T cells sorted from blood. DNA for the CDR3: TGTGCCAGTAGTATGATGAGCACCGGGGAGCTGTTTTTT. Translated: CASSMMSTGELFF.